These 8 T cell receptor beta chains came from one sample sequenced in a study of T cell changes during pregnancy in multiple sclerosis. The repertoire was sequenced with immunoSEQ multiplex PCR; TCRdb's copy has only in-frame clones and lacks some. The sample records fewer than 140,000 clones, about 90% being singletons. This specimen consisted of peripheral blood, obtained before pregnancy. These receptors were collected from a female donor with multiple sclerosis, enrolled in a pregnancy study.

The chain is built from TRBV27 and TRBJ2-1; D is possibly TRBD2 (5 bases). Deletions cut 5 bases from V and 4 bases from J, with 15 bases between. Germline-derived CDR1 and CDR2 are MNHEY and SMNVEV (reference sequence). The CDR3 is 15 amino acids. The CDR3 sequence is CASSPDAGLYNEQFF. The CDR3, as DNA: TGTGCCAGCAGTCCCGACGCCGGACTGTACAATGAGCAGTTCTTC.

This clone was seen just once. The chain links TRBV7-9 to TRBJ2-3, with TRBD1 as a possible D gene (5 bases). Germline V gene sequence: CDR1 SEHNR, CDR2 FQNEAQ (reference sequence). Trimming removed 6 bases at V and 2 bases at J, with 12 bases between. The CDR3 is made up of 14 amino acids. This CDR3 reads CASSIGDSTDTQYF. The CDR3 DNA follows: TGTGCCAGCAGTATAGGGGATTCCACAGATACGCAGTATTTT.

This clone is a singleton in its sample. V gene TRBV11-2 combines with J gene TRBJ2-1; D is perhaps TRBD2 (6 bases). V was trimmed by 5 bases and J by 6 bases, leaving 14 bases between them. The CDR3 runs 14 residues. Germline CDR1 and CDR2: SGHAT and FQNNGV. The CDR3 DNA is TGTGCCAGCAGCGCCCTGGGACTTGGCAATGAGCAGTTCTTC. Translating it yields CASSALGLGNEQFF.

The CDR3: CASLSGGRGGLETQYF. The CDR3 region has the DNA TGTGCCAGCCTATCCGGAGGGCGGGGGGGCCTAGAGACCCAGTACTTC. J is TRBJ2-5 and V is TRBV6-6; 9 bases match TRBD2. Looked up from germline, CDR1 is MNHNY and CDR2 is SVGAGI (reference sequence). The CDR3 runs to 16 residues. V lost 8 bases, J lost 4 bases, and 14 bases stayed unmatched.

CDR3 sequence: CASSLGPGNYEQYF. The CDR3 DNA is TGTGCCAGCAGCTTAGGGCCGGGTAACTACGAGCAGTACTTC. The chain is built from TRBV7-2 and TRBJ2-7; no definite D call. CDR3 length: 14 residues. Looked up from germline, CDR1 is SGHTA and CDR2 is FQGNSA. Trimming took 1 base from V and 3 from J, leaving 10 bases between them.

This chain connects TRBV5-1 to TRBJ2-4; no clear D. V was clipped by 4 bases and J by 0 bases, with 11 bases between them. From germline, CDR1 is SGHRS and CDR2 YFSETQ. CDR3 length equals 15 residues. The DNA for the CDR3 is TGCGCCAGCAGCCCTAACGTCCTAGCCAAAAACATTCAGTACTTC. It translates to CASSPNVLAKNIQYF.

The chain uses TRBV21-1 and TRBJ2-1; whether TRBD2, the table's D call, matches the DNA was not checked. TRBV21-1 is listed as a pseudogene. CDR3 size: 19 residues. The CDR3 region is CASSLGRLKENAHYNEQFF. The CDR3 DNA is TGTGCCAGCAGCCTTGGGAGGCTAAAGGAGAATGCTCACTACAATGAGCAGTTCTTC.

V gene TRBV6-5 combines with J gene TRBJ1-2; 8 positions agree with TRBD1. Germline CDR1 is MNHEY and CDR2 is SVGAGI. The CDR3 is 13 amino acids. Germline trimming cut 5 bases from V and 3 bases from J; bases unmatched to any gene: 2. In DNA, the CDR3 is TGTGCCAGCAGTATGGACAGGGACTATGGCTACACCTTC. It is translated as CASSMDRDYGYTF.